The entry below gives a single T cell receptor (beta chain) sequence along with its context. No antigen is known for it. TCRdb redid the calling of the reads with MiXCR, one entry per CDR3 protein. The sample shows approximately 310,000 distinct CDR3 sequences, more than 20% of them seen only once. These data are taken from a study of T cell repertoires in cytomegalovirus infection. Study information: HLA-B-restricted CMV epitopes that are well studied, plus recently identified HLA-C-restricted ones, were used by the study. The public TCR beta signatures pointed to both CMV infection and matching HLA type.

Study-wide points: Pooled public TCR beta family frequency picked out CMV carriers with the relevant HLA. Ex vivo, HLA-C-restricted CMV-specific TCR beta clonotypes prevailed over the rest of the response.

The J segment lost 7 bases and the V segment lost 4 bases, leaving 7 bases of the junction unmatched. Germline CDR1 SGHNT, CDR2 YYREEE (reference sequence). The CDR3 length is 14 residues. The rearrangement links TRBV5-4 to TRBJ2-7; the match to TRBD2 covers 11 bases. This sequence originates from a human donor in good health (CMV status not recorded). Some clones in this sample may be carry-over from other donors' samples. The source material was cultured PBMCs, sampled from culture after CMV antigen stimulation. CDR3 bases: TGTGCCAGCAGCCCAGGACTAGCGGGTGAGGAGCAGTACGTC. This sequence encodes CASSPGLAGEEQYV.